These T cell receptor beta chains were read from a single sample in a study of blood T cell repertoires in COVID-19. The assay was immunoSEQ multiplex PCR, and TCRdb's table has in-frame clones only and misses some. The data show more than 200,000 clones, 87% seen once. The sequenced sample was PBMCs or T cells enriched from blood (not recorded which). All receptors come from a woman aged 25-40 years with acute COVID-19. The CDR3 runs from the conserved cysteine through the conserved F or W. Each record gives: D gene, V gene, J gene, CDR3 protein. The D gene is left open where the match is weak.

>.|TRBV28|TRBJ1-2
CATENSSHNYGYTF
>.|TRBV2|TRBJ2-7
CASSDFLDKRSYEQYF
>.|TRBV7-2|TRBJ1-2
CASSFAPGGEVGYTF
>TRBD2|TRBV29-1|TRBJ2-1
CSVQPAGVNEQFF
>.|TRBV3-1/TRBV3-2|TRBJ1-1
CASSQDEGSAFF
>TRBD2|TRBV2|TRBJ2-7
CASFERELSYEQYF
>.|TRBV29-1|TRBJ2-7
CSVVATQPPRDEQYF
>TRBD1|TRBV5-4|TRBJ1-5
CASSLWGQGNQPQHF
>.|TRBV19|TRBJ2-3
CASSTARPDTQYF
>.|TRBV13|TRBJ2-3
CASSTEPRRAGDTQYF
>TRBD2|TRBV7-2|TRBJ2-7
CASSLGTSVREQYF
>TRBD1|TRBV10-3|TRBJ1-3
CATQDRVSGNTIYF
>TRBD1|TRBV5-4|TRBJ2-2
CASNLGGVSTGELFF
>.|TRBV7-2|TRBJ1-5
CASSLVAGSGQPQHF
>TRBD1|TRBV6-5|TRBJ1-5
CASSKTGAANQPQHF